This T cell receptor (beta chain) is from a study of long-term antiretroviral therapy in people with HIV. This CDR3 contains 16 residues. CDR1 SGDLS and CDR2 YYNGEE come from the germline V gene. The V segment lost 0 bases and the J segment 5 bases; nucleotides outside the gene matches: 7. As for this clone: Its antigen is unknown.

Run at survey level, the immunoSEQ assay was version v3.0. Produced via immunoSEQ multiplex PCR; TCRdb's table is partial and in-frame only. The data show more than 20,000 clones, about nine tenths seen once. Specimens retained about 0.85-11 million cryopreserved PBMC preceding DNA extraction. Study-wide results and limits: Neither ART adherence, viral resistance nor therapy changes were documented. The ART regimens used between about 2004 and 2018 may be less effective than current ones.

The sequences come from unsorted PBMCs, collected 1.8 years before starting antiretroviral therapy. The chain employs TRBV9 and TRBJ2-2; TRBD2 matches at 7 bases. The sequence was obtained from a young woman with HIV. The CDR3 reads CASSVDFSGRTGELFF. CDR3 nucleotides: TGTGCCAGCAGCGTAGATTTTAGCGGGCGGACCGGGGAGCTGTTTTTT.